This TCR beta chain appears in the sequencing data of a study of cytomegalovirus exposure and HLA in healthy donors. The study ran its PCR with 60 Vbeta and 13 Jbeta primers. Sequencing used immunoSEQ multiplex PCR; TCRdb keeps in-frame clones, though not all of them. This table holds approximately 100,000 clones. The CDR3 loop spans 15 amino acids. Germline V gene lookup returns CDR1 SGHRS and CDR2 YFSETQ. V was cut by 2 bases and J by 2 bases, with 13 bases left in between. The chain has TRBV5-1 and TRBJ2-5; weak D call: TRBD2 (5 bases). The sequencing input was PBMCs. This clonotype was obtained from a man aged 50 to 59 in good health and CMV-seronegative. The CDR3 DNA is TGCGCCAGCAGCTTTGGTGGGAGTTGGCAAGAGACCCAGTACTTC. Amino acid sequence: CASSFGGSWQETQYF.